This T cell receptor beta chain was obtained from a study of T-cell memory formation after mild COVID-19. Study-wide points: Among clones contracting day 15 to 85, CD4/CD8 was balanced, whereas later expanders leaned CD4+. Pre-infection memory contained some responding clones, which suggested that cross-reactive memory had joined.

Germline CDR1 reads PRHDT; CDR2 reads FYEKMQ (reference sequence). This CDR3 is 17 amino acids long. Trimming cost V 7 bases and J 0 bases, with 19 bases left between them. In its sample, this clonotype was seen once. Its antigen is still unknown. TCRdb itself ran the 5' RACE reads through MiXCR, one entry per CDR3 protein. Altogether about 300,000 distinct CDR3 sequences are present, approximately 19% being singletons, with the ten largest covering more than 20%. V is TRBV13 and J is TRBJ1-5, with unresolved D. This TCR was sampled from a man younger than 30 who had mild COVID-19 (a few samples of this study predate the infection). Cell type and time point are not known. Sequencing used PBMCs or a T cell subset sorted from them (not recorded which). This CDR3 reads CASTPVGGAYSNQPQHF. In nucleotides, the CDR3 is TGTGCCAGCACCCCCGTGGGAGGAGCCTATAGCAATCAGCCCCAGCATTTT. Full variable domain (remainder filled in from reference TRBV13 and TRBJ1-5): AAGVIQSPRHLIKEKRETATLKCYPIPRHDTVYWYQQGPGQDPQFLISFYEKMQSDKGSIPDRFSAQQFSDYHSELNMSSLELGDSALYFCASTPVGGAYSNQPQHFGDGTRLSIL.